The 5 T cell receptor beta chains in this list originate from one sample, sequenced in a study of molecular identifiers for immune sequencing clone quantification. TCRdb reanalysed the PCR reads using MiXCR and keeps one entry per CDR3 protein. The sample comprises around 470,000 distinct CDR3 sequences, roughly 24% of which are singletons, and around 0.79% rests with the top ten. Sequencing was performed on naive CD8+ T cells from blood, with Jurkat cell RNA spiked in. Subset defined: FACS-sorted CD8+CD4-CCR7+CD45RA+ naive T cells. The receptors come from a human donor in good health. Some libraries in this study had Jurkat cell RNA spiked in.

This clonotype was seen repeatedly, ten times or more. The V and J genes are TRBV7-9 and TRBJ2-2; no firm D call. CDR1 SEHNR and CDR2 FQNEAQ come from the germline V gene (reference sequence). The V and J ends lost 7 bases and 0 bases respectively, with 15 bases between them. The CDR3 runs 16 residues. The CDR3: CASTEQPKPNTGELFF. In nucleotides, the CDR3 is TGTGCCAGCACCGAACAGCCAAAGCCGAACACCGGGGAGCTGTTTTTT. The whole variable domain, filled in from reference TRBV7-9 and TRBJ2-2, reads DTGVSQNPRHKITKRGQNVTFRCDPISEHNRLYWYRQTLGQGPEFLTYFQNEAQLEKSRLLSDRFSAERPKGSFSTLEIQRTEQGDSAMYLCASTEQPKPNTGELFFGEGSRLTVL.

The rearrangement uses TRBV6-5 and TRBJ2-2; a possible D gene is TRBD1 (6 bases). Trimming took 3 bases from V and 4 from J, leaving 21 bases between them. CDR3 size: 18 residues. Germline V gene lookup returns CDR1 MNHEY and CDR2 SVGAGI. Here the CDR3 reads CASSYFGSGTLPTGELFF. CDR3 sequence (DNA): TGTGCCAGCAGTTATTTCGGGTCTGGGACACTTCCCACCGGGGAGCTGTTTTTT.

In its sample, this clonotype was seen a few times. The chain joins TRBV6-6 to TRBJ1-1, with D perhaps matching TRBD1 (6 bases). V lost 5 bases, J lost 4 bases, and 17 bases lay in between. There are 15 residues in the CDR3. Per the germline V gene, CDR1 is MNHNY and CDR2 is SVGAGI (reference sequence). For the CDR3, the DNA is TGTGCCAGCAGTCCTACCCCCGGAGGGGGCACTGAAGCTTTCTTT. Encoded protein: CASSPTPGGGTEAFF.

This clonotype occurred a few times. V is TRBV30 and J is TRBJ2-3; D is unresolved. Germline loops: CDR1 GTSNPN, CDR2 SVGIG (reference sequence). CDR3 length: 14 residues. V was pared by 2 bases and J by 4 bases, with 13 bases between. The DNA for the CDR3 is TGTGCCTGGAGTAGAGTCGGAGACTCAGATACGCAGTATTTT. Its protein product is CAWSRVGDSDTQYF.

This clonotype was seen repeatedly, ten times or more. The genes are TRBV7-9 and TRBJ2-1, with TRBD1 matching over 8 bases. There are 15 residues in the CDR3. In germline, CDR1 is SEHNR, CDR2 FQNEAQ (reference sequence). With V trimmed by 5 bases and J by 3 bases, 6 bases remained unmatched. This CDR3 is CASSPGQEFYNEQFF. CDR3 coding DNA: TGTGCCAGCAGCCCGGGACAGGAGTTCTACAATGAGCAGTTCTTC.